Listed below are T cell receptor beta chains from one sample, sequenced in a study of regulatory T cells in long-lasting Graves disease. TCRdb passed the multiplex PCR reads through MiXCR, listing each CDR3 protein once. The sample has under 450,000 distinct CDR3 sequences; less than 25% are singletons. Sequenced material: peripheral blood mononuclear cells (PBMCs), taken when the disease was refractory, from a patient treated with antithyroid drugs. The source is a female donor with Graves disease. The CDR3 runs from the conserved cysteine through the conserved F or W. The D gene is left open where the match is weak. Clone size is shown for a subset of rows, as once, few, many or a class of expanded clone.

V gene	D gene	J gene	clone size	CDR3 protein	CDR3 DNA
TRBV7-9	TRBD2	TRBJ2-7	-	CASSLAPPSTSGTYEQYF	TGTGCCAGCAGCTTAGCGCCTCCCTCGACTAGCGGGACCTACGAGCAGTACTTC
TRBV6-2/TRBV6-3	-	TRBJ2-7	-	CASRPTPNYEQYF	TGTGCCAGCAGACCCACGCCAAACTACGAGCAGTACTTC
TRBV12-3/TRBV12-4	-	TRBJ1-1	many	CASQVGAEAFF	TGTGCCAGTCAAGTCGGCGCTGAAGCTTTCTTT
TRBV2	-	TRBJ1-2	many	CASKSYYGYTF	TGTGCCAGCAAGTCTTACTATGGCTACACCTTC
TRBV12-3/TRBV12-4	TRBD2	TRBJ2-2	few	CASSPDFLSGGNTGELFF	TGTGCCAGCAGCCCCGATTTTTTGAGCGGGGGAAACACCGGGGAGCTGTTTTTT
TRBV27	-	TRBJ2-7	-	CASSLSRRGARHEQYF	TGTGCCAGCAGTTTATCCCGCCGGGGGGCGAGACACGAGCAGTACTTC
TRBV28	-	TRBJ1-6	many	CASSFQERSPLHF	TGTGCCAGCAGTTTTCAGGAGAGATCACCCCTCCACTTT
TRBV29-1	-	TRBJ2-7	-	CSVASRLTYEQYF	TGCAGCGTGGCGAGCCGTCTTACCTACGAGCAGTACTTC
TRBV7-2	-	TRBJ2-2	-	CASSPTAAVAGELFF	TGTGCCAGCAGCCCCACTGCTGCGGTGGCCGGGGAGCTGTTTTTT
TRBV20-1	-	TRBJ1-1	-	CSARRVGPEAFF	TGCAGTGCTAGGAGGGTTGGTCCTGAAGCTTTCTTT
TRBV6-1	-	TRBJ1-2	many	CASRPAVPYYGYTF	TGTGCCAGCAGACCCGCGGTCCCCTACTATGGCTACACCTTC
TRBV18	-	TRBJ2-7	-	CASSPQLKYEQYF	TGTGCCAGCTCACCTCAATTGAAGTACGAGCAGTACTTC
TRBV18	-	TRBJ1-1	few	CASSPGVLNTEAFF	TGTGCCAGCTCACCCGGGGTATTGAACACTGAAGCTTTCTTT
TRBV7-2	-	TRBJ1-4	many	CASSSAVNEKLFF	TGTGCCAGCAGCTCGGCGGTTAATGAAAAACTGTTTTTT
TRBV7-2	-	TRBJ2-7	-	CASSFQGREQYF	TGTGCCAGCAGCTTTCAGGGCCGCGAGCAGTACTTC
TRBV7-9	TRBD1	TRBJ1-1	few	CASSLGDRGFAFF	TGTGCCAGCAGCTTAGGGGACAGGGGTTTCGCTTTCTTT
TRBV24-1	-	TRBJ2-1	-	CATSDGGYNEQFF	TGTGCCACCAGTGATGGGGGCTACAATGAGCAGTTCTTC
TRBV6-1	TRBD1	TRBJ2-7	many	CASISGDSGGYEQYF	TGTGCCAGCATTTCTGGGGACAGCGGAGGTTACGAGCAGTACTTC
TRBV12-5	-	TRBJ2-2	-	CASGPPQSGELFF	TGTGCTAGTGGTCCACCCCAGTCCGGGGAGCTGTTTTTT
TRBV7-6	TRBD1	TRBJ2-7	-	CASSSIQGAKVHEQYF	TGTGCCAGCAGTTCAATACAGGGGGCTAAAGTCCACGAGCAGTACTTC
TRBV5-1	-	TRBJ1-3	few	CASSFDSGNTIYF	TGCGCCAGCAGCTTCGACTCTGGAAACACCATATATTTT
TRBV28	TRBD1	TRBJ1-2	-	CASSLGTGVNYGYTF	TGTGCCAGCAGTTTGGGGACAGGGGTAAACTATGGCTACACCTTC
TRBV28	TRBD2	TRBJ2-2	many	CASSFSPSGTGELFF	TGTGCCAGCAGTTTTTCCCCTAGCGGCACCGGGGAGCTGTTTTTT
TRBV7-2	-	TRBJ1-1	many	CASSLEAGFTEAFF	TGTGCCAGCAGCTTAGAAGCAGGGTTTACTGAAGCTTTCTTT
TRBV15	-	TRBJ1-3	few	CATSRDGGGSGNTIYF	TGTGCCACCAGCAGAGATGGGGGCGGCTCTGGAAACACCATATATTTT
TRBV6-5	-	TRBJ1-1	-	CASSYSWTTSNTEAFF	TGTGCCAGCAGTTACTCTTGGACAACCTCAAACACTGAAGCTTTCTTT
TRBV28	-	TRBJ1-5	many	CASSKSLVSYYQPQHF	TGTGCCAGCAGTAAGTCGTTAGTGTCATATTATCAGCCCCAGCATTTT
TRBV28	TRBD1	TRBJ2-5	many	CASSLGGQGARETQYF	TGTGCCAGCAGTTTGGGGGGACAGGGGGCCCGAGAGACCCAGTACTTC
TRBV5-1	-	TRBJ2-2	-	CASSVVSTGELFF	TGCGCCAGCAGCGTCGTGTCCACCGGGGAGCTGTTTTTT
TRBV9	-	TRBJ1-1	-	CASSQGPQGTEAFF	TGTGCCAGCAGCCAAGGCCCCCAAGGGACTGAAGCTTTCTTT
TRBV7-3	-	TRBJ1-2	few	CASSPDGGGFRGYTF	TGTGCCAGCAGCCCTGATGGTGGAGGGTTCAGGGGCTACACCTTC
TRBV6-1	-	TRBJ1-2	-	CASTPGPQHYGYTF	TGTGCCAGCACCCCTGGCCCCCAGCACTATGGCTACACCTTC
TRBV30	-	TRBJ1-1	-	CAWSENAEAFF	TGTGCCTGGAGTGAAAATGCAGAAGCTTTCTTT
TRBV29-1	TRBD1	TRBJ2-2	many	CSVERDRGTGELFF	TGCAGCGTTGAACGGGACAGGGGCACCGGGGAGCTGTTTTTT
TRBV2	-	TRBJ1-5	many	CASSGDGRLNQPQHF	TGTGCCAGCAGTGGGGACGGCCGACTCAATCAGCCCCAGCATTTT
TRBV2	-	TRBJ1-5	few	CASSEKSNQPQHF	TGTGCCAGCAGTGAGAAGTCGAATCAGCCCCAGCATTTT
TRBV25-1	-	TRBJ1-1	few	CASTRQDNTEAFF	TGTGCCAGCACGAGACAGGACAACACTGAAGCTTTCTTT
TRBV20-1	TRBD2	TRBJ2-5	many	CSASAAGEGETQYF	TGCAGTGCTAGCGCAGCGGGAGAGGGAGAGACCCAGTACTTC
TRBV6-5	TRBD1	TRBJ1-2	-	CASSYSWQGANNYGYTF	TGTGCCAGCAGTTACTCTTGGCAGGGGGCAAACAACTATGGCTACACCTTC
TRBV12-3/TRBV12-4	TRBD1	TRBJ1-5	few	CASRRTGFDNQPQHF	TGTGCCAGCAGAAGGACAGGGTTTGACAATCAGCCCCAGCATTTT
TRBV6-4	TRBD2	TRBJ2-1	few	CASSVAGLASNNEQFF	TGTGCCAGCAGTGTAGCAGGACTAGCGAGTAACAATGAGCAGTTCTTC
TRBV29-1	TRBD1	TRBJ2-5	-	CSVMTGGIGETQYF	TGCAGCGTTATGACAGGGGGCATTGGGGAGACCCAGTACTTC
TRBV30	-	TRBJ1-1	-	CAWSARALNTEAFF	TGTGCCTGGAGTGCGAGGGCATTGAACACTGAAGCTTTCTTT
TRBV28	-	TRBJ1-3	few	CASPTPTGNTIYF	TGTGCCAGCCCTACCCCGACAGGAAACACCATATATTTT
TRBV10-3	TRBD2	TRBJ2-5	few	CAISGGGAGEAQETQYF	TGTGCCATCAGTGGGGGAGGAGCGGGAGAAGCCCAAGAGACCCAGTACTTC
TRBV19	TRBD2	TRBJ2-5	few	CATAASLAGQETQYF	TGTGCCACCGCCGCTTCGCTAGCGGGGCAAGAGACCCAGTACTTC
TRBV12-3/TRBV12-4	TRBD1	TRBJ1-4	many	CASSDTGVANEKLFF	TGTGCCAGCAGTGACACAGGGGTAGCTAATGAAAAACTGTTTTTT
TRBV10-3	-	TRBJ2-7	many	CAISDTDSLSYEQYF	TGTGCCATCAGTGACACGGACAGCCTCTCCTACGAGCAGTACTTC
TRBV12-3/TRBV12-4	TRBD1	TRBJ2-5	-	CASNLHRGPETQYF	TGTGCCAGCAATTTACACAGGGGGCCCGAGACCCAGTACTTC
TRBV7-9	TRBD2	TRBJ2-1	-	CASSPPSGSSYNEQFF	TGTGCCAGCAGCCCTCCAAGCGGGAGCTCCTACAATGAGCAGTTCTTC
TRBV7-2	-	TRBJ2-5	many	CASRPKTGPETQYF	TGTGCCAGCAGACCAAAGACAGGCCCGGAGACCCAGTACTTC
TRBV20-1	-	TRBJ1-6	-	CSARPPQPLKNSPLHF	TGCAGTGCTAGACCCCCGCAGCCGCTCAAGAATTCACCCCTCCACTTT
TRBV27	TRBD1	TRBJ2-5	many	CASSLKGAQETQYF	TGTGCCAGCAGTCTGAAGGGGGCCCAAGAGACCCAGTACTTC
TRBV14	-	TRBJ2-7	few	CASSQDLGSEQYF	TGTGCCAGCAGCCAAGATCTAGGATCCGAGCAGTACTTC